The subject of this entry is one T cell receptor (beta chain). The entry originates in a study of blood T cell repertoires in COVID-19. TCRdb's table, derived via immunoSEQ multiplex PCR, lists solely in-frame clones and lacks some. This table holds about 140,000 clones, about 84% found once. Looked up from germline, CDR1 is SGHRS and CDR2 is YFSETQ. The CDR3 has 13 residues. V lost 4 bases, J lost 5 bases, and 12 bases lay in between. The study drew participants aged roughly 18 to 89 years from roughly 25 US areas. Sequenced: PBMCs or T cells enriched from blood (not recorded which). The receptor was derived from a young woman who had been exposed to COVID-19. The V call is TRBV5-1, the J call TRBJ1-1, with D perhaps matching TRBD1 (5 bases). The CDR3 region is CASSQGSGTEAFF. The CDR3 DNA reads as TGCGCCAGCAGCCAGGGCTCTGGGACTGAAGCTTTCTTT.